The entry below describes one TCR beta chain. Method: immunoSEQ multiplex PCR; TCRdb's copy keeps in-frame clones and lacks some. The sample holds 160,000 or so clones, around nine tenths seen once. The entry originates in a study of T cell responses to AZD1222 COVID-19 vaccine. The sequence derives from an adult who received the AZD1222 COVID-19 vaccine. Sequencing was performed on peripheral blood, taken 28 days after the second AZD1222 dose.

CDR3 loop: CASSEPRRRLNEKLFF. In DNA, the CDR3 is TGTGCCAGCAGTGAACCAAGGAGACGGCTTAATGAAAAACTGTTTTTT. The genes are TRBV2 and TRBJ1-4; D ambiguous. V lost 2 bases and J 4 bases, leaving 14 bases between the germline ends. The CDR3 is 16 amino acids. CDR1 and CDR2 from the germline V gene are SNHLY and FYNNEI.